Below are 12 T cell receptor beta chains sequenced from a single sample in a study of blood T cells in healthy people across ages. The second PCR ran roughly 6 to 12 cycles with a sample-barcoded 5' primer and J-beta primers. TCRdb re-analysed the 5' RACE reads in MiXCR, keeping a single row per CDR3 protein. The sample shows roughly 800,000 distinct CDR3 sequences, about 36% of them seen only once. The sequencing input was blood. The receptors here all came from a man younger than 35 in good health.

This sequence joins TRBV20-1 and TRBJ2-3, with a possible D match to TRBD1 (5 bases). In germline, CDR1 is DFQATT, CDR2 SNEGSKA (reference sequence). The CDR3 has 15 amino acids. The ends were cut back, 3 bases at V and 2 bases at J, with 15 bases in the middle. CDR3 DNA sequence: TGCAGTGCTAGTCCCGACAGAGCAGACACAGATACGCAGTATTTT. It translates to CSASPDRADTDTQYF.

The V and J genes are TRBV2 and TRBJ2-5; 11 bases match TRBD2. Looked up from germline, CDR1 is SNHLY and CDR2 is FYNNEI. With 6 bases clipped from V and 3 bases from J, the junction kept 6 bases outside the gene matches. The CDR3 sequence is 15 residues long. CDR3 amino acids: CASSFELAGEETQYF. CDR3 coding DNA: TGTGCCAGCAGCTTTGAACTAGCGGGGGAAGAGACCCAGTACTTC.

About this clonotype itself: A far larger clone is one base from this, pointing to a likely read error. V and J are TRBV27 and TRBJ2-1; 9 positions match TRBD2. The CDR3 extends over 15 amino acids. The germline V gene encodes CDR1 MNHEY and CDR2 SMNVEV (reference sequence). The CDR3 DNA reads TGTGCCAGCAGTTTGACTAGCGGTTCTTACAATGGGCAGTTCTTC. It encodes CASSLTSGSYNGQFF.

This clonotype was observed a few times. The gene calls are TRBV20-1 and TRBJ1-1, with D maybe TRBD1 (5 bases). V was pared by 3 bases and J by 7 bases, with 15 bases between. This CDR3 region has 13 residues. The germline CDR1 and CDR2 sequences are DFQATT and SNEGSKA (reference sequence). CDR3 region: CSASFTGSLEAFF. Written as DNA, the CDR3 is TGCAGTGCTAGTTTCACAGGCTCCCTTGAAGCTTTCTTT.

The CDR3 DNA reads TGCAGCGTTGCCCCCGGTGGGAGGGGGAACACTGAAGCTTTCTTT. It yields the protein CSVAPGGRGNTEAFF. V usage is TRBV29-1 and J usage is TRBJ1-1, with D possibly matching TRBD1 (5 bases). CDR3 length equals 15 residues. CDR1 SQVTM and CDR2 ANQGSEA come from the germline V gene. Trimming removed 4 bases from V and 1 base from J, with 16 bases in between.

The genes are TRBV29-1 and TRBJ2-5, with 7 bases lining up with TRBD1. With the DNA end fitting TRBJ2-7 better, the J assignment may be wrong. This CDR3 has 15 residues. Looked up from germline, CDR1 is SQVTM and CDR2 is ANQGSEA. The DNA for the CDR3 is TGCAGCGTTGAAGGACCTAACAGGGGCGCTCACGAGCAGTACTTC. As protein: CSVEGPNRGAHEQYF.

A single count supports this clonotype. The chain joins TRBV3-1 to TRBJ2-1; TRBD1 matches at 11 bases. The trim removed 2 bases at V and 0 bases at J, leaving 3 bases unmatched. The CDR3 loop spans 17 amino acids. Germline CDR1 reads LGHDT; CDR2 reads YNNKEL (reference sequence). For the CDR3, the DNA is TGTGCCAGCAGCCAATCCGGGACAGGGGGCTCCTACAATGAGCAGTTCTTC. Its translation: CASSQSGTGGSYNEQFF.

CDR3 DNA sequence: TGCAGTGCTGGGGGGACAGGGGCTTACAGGGACTATGGCTACACCTTC. Protein product: CSAGGTGAYRDYGYTF. This sequence joins TRBV20-1 and TRBJ1-2, with TRBD1 matching 10 bases. The V and J ends lost 5 bases and 3 bases, in that order; junction bases with no gene match: 12. Looked up from germline, CDR1 is DFQATT and CDR2 is SNEGSKA (reference sequence). The CDR3 is 16 residues long.

Many counts were recorded for this clonotype. This chain joins TRBV6-5 and TRBJ2-4; the D gene could be TRBD1 or TRBD2 (5 bases each). Germline lookup yields CDR1 MNHEY and CDR2 SVGAGI. Between the trimmed V and J ends, which lost 8 bases and 5 bases, there was a span of 13 bases. The CDR3 sequence is 13 residues long. The CDR3 DNA is TGTGCCAGCGCCCCCGGGACCCAAAACATTCAGTACTTC. Its translation: CASAPGTQNIQYF.

The chain links TRBV6-6 to TRBJ2-7; 8 bases match TRBD1. The J segment lost 10 bases and the V segment lost 4 bases, leaving 6 bases of the junction unmatched. The CDR3 is 12 amino acids. CDR1 is MNHNY and CDR2 is SVGAGI in the germline V gene (reference sequence). For the CDR3, the DNA is TGTGCCAGCAGTTTTCTACAGGGGGATCAGTACTTC. This encodes CASSFLQGDQYF.

The J gene is TRBJ1-4, the V gene TRBV7-2; D not certain. CDR3 length: 13 residues. V dropped 0 bases and J dropped 11 bases, with 10 bases sitting between them. Germline CDR1 is SGHTA and CDR2 is FQGNSA. The CDR3 DNA sequence: TGTGCCAGCAGCTTAGCGTCAGCCGTGAAACTGTTTTTT. This translates into CASSLASAVKLFF. The variable domain in full, with the rest retrieved from reference TRBV7-2 and TRBJ1-4, is GAGVSQSPSNKVTEKGKDVELRCDPISGHTALYWYRQSLGQGLEFLIYFQGNSAPDKSGLPSDRFSAERTGGSVSTLTIQRTQQEDSAVYLCASSLASAVKLFFGSGTQLSVL.

The chain recombines TRBV4-2 with TRBJ2-1; 9 positions agree with TRBD2. The CDR3 runs to 14 residues. V dropped 1 base and J dropped 9; count of bases not matched to a gene: 4. Germline V gene sequence: CDR1 LGHNA, CDR2 YNFKEQ. The DNA of the CDR3 is TGTGCCAGCAGCCAAGTAGCGGGAGAATTTGAGCAGTTCTTC. Its translation is CASSQVAGEFEQFF.